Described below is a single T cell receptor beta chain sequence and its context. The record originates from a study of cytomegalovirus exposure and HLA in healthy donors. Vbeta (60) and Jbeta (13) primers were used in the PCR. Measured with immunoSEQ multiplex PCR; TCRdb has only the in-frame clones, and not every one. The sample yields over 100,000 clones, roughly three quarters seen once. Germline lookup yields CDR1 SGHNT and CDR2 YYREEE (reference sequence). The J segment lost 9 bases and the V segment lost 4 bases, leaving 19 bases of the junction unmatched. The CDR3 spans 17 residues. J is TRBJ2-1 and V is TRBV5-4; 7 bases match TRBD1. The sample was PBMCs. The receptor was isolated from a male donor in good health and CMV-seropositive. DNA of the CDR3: TGTGCCAGCAGCGCTGGCATGAGGGGGCGGGTAGGGGTTGAGCAGTTCTTC. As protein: CASSAGMRGRVGVEQFF. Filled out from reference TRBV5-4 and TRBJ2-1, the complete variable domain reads ETGVTQSPTHLIKTRGQQVTLRCSSQSGHNTVSWYQQALGQGPQFIFQYYREEENGRGNFPPRFSGLQFPNYSSELNVNALELDDSALYLCASSAGMRGRVGVEQFFGPGTRLTVL.